The 21 T cell receptor beta chains presented below share a single source sample, sequenced in a study of shared clonotypes between healthy human individuals. As defined, naive CD8 cells were CD45RO-negative and positively selected for CCR7, with terminally differentiated effector memory CD45RA+ cells excluded. Assay used: immunoSEQ multiplex PCR; TCRdb lists only in-frame clones, some missing. The data show around 640,000 clones, about 95% seen once. The sample taken for sequencing was naive CD8+ T cells sorted from blood. The receptors shown here come from a woman aged 25 to 39 in good health.

The V and J genes are TRBV4-2 and TRBJ2-7, with TRBD2 matching 8 bases. CDR1 LGHNA and CDR2 YNFKEQ come from the germline V gene. V lost 0 bases to trimming and J lost 6 bases; unmatched junction nucleotides: 4. The CDR3 is 14 residues long. The CDR3: CASSQEALAAEQYF. Here the CDR3 DNA reads TGTGCCAGCAGCCAAGAAGCACTAGCGGCCGAGCAGTACTTC.

V is TRBV5-6 and J is TRBJ2-7, with D possibly TRBD2 on 6 matching bases. This CDR3 has 11 residues. Germline V gene lookup returns CDR1 SGHDT and CDR2 YYEEEE. Trimming shortened V by 3 bases and J by 5 bases, and 6 bases separated the two germline ends. CDR3 protein: CASSWGDEQYF. CDR3 in DNA: TGTGCCAGCAGCTGGGGGGACGAGCAGTACTTC.

This chain uses TRBV13 with TRBJ2-2, with 9 nucleotides matching TRBD2. Germline CDR1 is PRHDT and CDR2 is FYEKMQ (reference sequence). V gave up 5 bases and J gave up 8 bases; unmatched junction bases: 12. The CDR3 length is 16 residues. The chain's CDR3 is CASSPPWREGAGELFF. CDR3 coding DNA: TGTGCCAGCAGCCCCCCATGGCGGGAGGGCGCAGGGGAGCTGTTTTTT.

The chain employs TRBV7-6 and TRBJ1-2; possible D gene TRBD1, 6 bases. Germline V gene lookup returns CDR1 SGHVS and CDR2 FNYEAQ. Trimming removed 5 bases at V and 0 bases at J, with 13 bases between. The CDR3 sequence is 15 residues long. CDR3: CASSPRTDSNYGYTF. The CDR3 DNA sequence: TGTGCCAGCAGCCCCCGGACAGATTCTAACTATGGCTACACCTTC.

This rearrangement joins TRBV5-8 to TRBJ2-2; 11 bases align to TRBD2. Germline CDR1 and CDR2: SGHTS and YDEGEE. After removal of 9 bases from V and 6 bases from J, the junction contained 10 bases not matched to a gene. The CDR3 is 15 residues long. The DNA of the CDR3 is TGTGCCATCCGTAGCGGGAGGGCTCGTGCCGGGGAGCTGTTTTTT. Its translation: CAIRSGRARAGELFF.

V usage is TRBV10-2 and J usage is TRBJ1-2; 7 positions agree with TRBD1. CDR1 is WSHSY, CDR2 SAAADI, per germline. V trimming: 3 bases; J trimming: 4 bases; junction bases outside the gene matches: 8. There are 15 residues in the CDR3. DNA for the CDR3: TGCGCCAGCAGTGAAACCCGACAGGGATTCTATGGCTACACCTTC. This sequence encodes CASSETRQGFYGYTF.

The gene calls are TRBV6-6 and TRBJ2-2; no reliable D call. Trimming stripped 6 bases from V and 6 bases from J, with 11 bases between. The CDR3 is 13 amino acids. CDR1 is MNHNY, CDR2 SVGAGI, per germline (reference sequence). The chain's CDR3 is CASRDDTSGELFF. The CDR3 DNA is TGTGCCAGCAGGGACGATACGTCCGGGGAGCTGTTTTTT.

Of note for this clone: Other DNA sequences of this sample code for an identical CDR3. The chain carries TRBV19 and TRBJ1-5; D unresolved. This CDR3 is built from 14 residues. Germline V CDR1 and CDR2: LNHDA, SQIVND (reference sequence). Trimming cost V 3 bases and J 3 bases, with 9 bases left between them. Written as DNA, the CDR3 is TGTGCCAGTAGTATCCGGGATCTCAATCAGCCCCAGCATTTT. Translated: CASSIRDLNQPQHF.

The V gene is TRBV6-6, the J gene TRBJ1-5; D perhaps matches TRBD1 (5 bases). CDR3 length: 15 residues. V lost 2 bases and J 4 bases, leaving 12 bases between the germline ends. Per the germline V gene, CDR1 is MNHNY and CDR2 is SVGAGI (reference sequence). The CDR3 bases are TGTGCCAGCAGTTACGTTGACAGACTGAATCAGCCCCAGCATTTT. It specifies CASSYVDRLNQPQHF.

This clone occurred once. The rearrangement joins TRBV5-8 to TRBJ1-1; no definite D call. The germline V gene encodes CDR1 SGHTS and CDR2 YDEGEE. V dropped 1 base and J dropped 5 bases, with 21 bases sitting between them. CDR3 length: 17 amino acids. CDR3: CASSLRIGRARGTEAFF. Written as DNA, the CDR3 is TGTGCCAGCAGCTTGAGGATTGGAAGGGCAAGAGGGACTGAAGCTTTCTTT.

This clone has just one count. Other DNA sequences in the same sample also yield this CDR3. The chain links TRBV6-1 to TRBJ2-7; no definite D call. The CDR3 loop spans 11 amino acids. V was shortened by 2 bases and J by 4 bases, with 3 bases between the two germline ends. Germline assignment: CDR1 MNHNS and CDR2 SASEGT. CDR3 sequence: CASSELYEQYF. The CDR3 bases are TGTGCCAGCAGTGAATTATACGAGCAGTACTTC.

CDR3 in DNA: TGTGCCAGCAGCCAAGATCCTTGGAGCGGGAGCTTCGATGAGCAGTTCTTC. Translated, it gives CASSQDPWSGSFDEQFF. V and J are TRBV14 and TRBJ2-1; TRBD2 matches at 8 bases. The CDR3 contains 17 residues. Germline values: CDR1 SGHDN, CDR2 FVKESK. Germline trimming cut 0 bases from V and 8 bases from J; bases unmatched to any gene: 12.

This clone was counted only a few times. Other nucleotide sequences in the sample specify the same CDR3. The J gene is TRBJ2-7, the V gene TRBV27, with 15 bases aligning to TRBD2. This CDR3 has 16 amino acids. The V gene end was trimmed by 5 bases and the J gene end by 3 bases; junction bases not matched to a gene: 5. Per germline, CDR1 MNHEY and CDR2 SMNVEV (reference sequence). The CDR3, as DNA: TGTGCCAGCAGTCCAGGGACTAGCGGGAGGCGCTACGAGCAGTACTTC. This gives the protein CASSPGTSGRRYEQYF.

The chain is built from TRBV21-1 and TRBJ2-5; the table gives TRBD2 as D, unverified against the DNA. TRBV21-1 is described as a pseudogene. This CDR3 spans 14 amino acids. CDR3 sequence: CASSGGTHRETQYF. The CDR3 coding sequence is TGTGCCAGCAGCGGGGGGACCCATCGGGAGACCCAGTACTTC.

The V gene is TRBV5-1, the J gene TRBJ2-5; maybe TRBD1 (6 bases). The J call is in doubt because the DNA end fits TRBJ2-7 better. CDR3 length: 14 amino acids. In germline, CDR1 is SGHRS, CDR2 YFSETQ. DNA for the CDR3: TGCGCCAGCTGCGCCGGGACAACCACCTACGAGCAGTACTTC. It is translated as CASCAGTTTYEQYF.

This sequence joins TRBV5-4 and TRBJ1-5; D may be TRBD1 (5 bases). The CDR3 consists of 14 residues. The V gene lost 0 bases and the J gene lost 6 bases, with 10 bases spanning the gap. Looked up from germline, CDR1 is SGHNT and CDR2 is YYREEE (reference sequence). CDR3 sequence (DNA): TGTGCCAGCAGCTTGGCCGGGACTAGTCAGCCCCAGCATTTT. Translating gives CASSLAGTSQPQHF.

The V and J genes are TRBV13 and TRBJ2-7; D gene uncertain. This CDR3 contains 12 residues. Trimming cost V 0 bases and J 5 bases, with 5 bases left between them. The germline CDR1 and CDR2 sequences are PRHDT and FYEKMQ (reference sequence). The CDR3 sequence: CASSLGTDEQYF. In nucleotides, the CDR3 is TGTGCCAGCAGCTTAGGGACCGACGAGCAGTACTTC.

The chain carries TRBV19 and TRBJ2-7, with D perhaps matching TRBD2 (6 bases). The CDR3 contains 14 residues. Trimming removed 1 base from V and 5 bases from J, with 12 bases in between. Germline CDR1 reads LNHDA; CDR2 reads SQIVND (reference sequence). The CDR3 is CASSIAGVSDEQYF. The CDR3 DNA sequence: TGTGCCAGTAGTATAGCGGGGGTGTCGGACGAGCAGTACTTC.

The rearrangement joins TRBV5-4 to TRBJ2-3, with TRBD1 as a possible D gene (7 bases). Germline CDR1 is SGHNT and CDR2 is YYREEE (reference sequence). This CDR3 has 16 amino acids. The V end was cut by 0 bases, the J end by 3 bases, with 14 bases between. The CDR3 coding sequence is TGTGCCAGCAGCTTGGACCAGGGGGGACGTACAGATACGCAGTATTTT. This codes for CASSLDQGGRTDTQYF.

V gene TRBV28 combines with J gene TRBJ2-7; TRBD2 matches at 7 bases. CDR1 is MDHEN and CDR2 is SYDVKM in the germline V gene. The CDR3 runs 15 residues. Losses at the gene ends were 3 bases for V and 3 bases for J; bases not matched to a gene: 8. The CDR3: CASSFLDERGYEQYF. DNA of the CDR3: TGTGCCAGCAGTTTCCTGGACGAGCGGGGCTACGAGCAGTACTTC.

The V gene is TRBV7-2, the J gene TRBJ2-3; D possibly corresponds to TRBD2 (6 bases). V lost 5 bases to trimming and J lost 2 bases, with 14 bases between them. In germline, CDR1 is SGHTA, CDR2 FQGNSA. The length of the CDR3 is 15 residues. CDR3 sequence: CASSARRGNTDTQYF. The DNA of the CDR3 is TGTGCCAGCAGCGCCAGGCGCGGGAACACAGATACGCAGTATTTT.